The 10 T cell receptor beta chains listed next were all sequenced from one sample in a study of CD8+ T cells in alopecia areata. After isolation, RNA underwent reverse transcription to generate cDNA as the sequencing template. Data came from immunoSEQ multiplex PCR; TCRdb stores just in-frame clones and leaves some out. Counted here are about 14,000 clones, around three fifths occurring once; the ten biggest clones make up around 4.2%. CD25+CD127- cells were sorted from CD4+ cells in roughly 5 patients. Sequences were obtained from CD4+ Tregs sorted from blood. These receptors were obtained from a human donor with alopecia areata.

This clone has a single count. The rearrangement uses TRBV15 and TRBJ2-5; a weak D match, TRBD1 (6 bases). Germline values: CDR1 LNHNV, CDR2 YYDKDF (reference sequence). The CDR3 loop spans 17 amino acids. V lost 1 base and J 5 bases, leaving 20 bases between the germline ends. The CDR3: CATSRGLVRGYGETQYF. DNA of the CDR3: TGTGCCACCAGCAGAGGTTTGGTTAGGGGGTACGGTGAGACCCAGTACTTC.

The chain recombines TRBV4-3 with TRBJ1-2; D is undetermined. The CDR3 has 17 amino acids. Germline-derived CDR1 and CDR2 are LGHNA and YSLEER. V lost 3 bases and J lost 4, with 21 bases in between. The CDR3 nucleotides are TGCGCCAGCAGCCATAACGTAAGACGTCGAAAGACCTATGGCTACACCTTC. Translation gives CASSHNVRRRKTYGYTF.

The V and J genes are TRBV2 and TRBJ2-3; weak D call: TRBD2 (7 bases). The germline gives CDR1 SNHLY, CDR2 FYNNEI. With 6 bases removed from V and 2 bases from J, the gap between germline ends came to 24 bases. The length of the CDR3 is 18 residues. The CDR3 DNA is TGTGCCAGCAGCCCCTCGGGGGCTAGCGGAAAAAACACAGATACGCAGTATTTT. Translation gives CASSPSGASGKNTDTQYF. Using reference TRBV2 and TRBJ2-3 for the parts outside the CDR3, the full variable domain is EPEVTQTPSHQVTQMGQEVILRCVPISNHLYFYWYRQILGQKVEFLVSFYNNEISEKSEIFDDQFSVERPDGSNFTLKIRSTKLEDSAMYFCASSPSGASGKNTDTQYFGPGTRLTVL.

This chain joins TRBV10-3 and TRBJ1-1; weak D call: TRBD1 (6 bases). Germline V gives CDR1 ENHRY, CDR2 SYGVKD. This CDR3 spans 16 amino acids. Trimming took 3 bases from V and 3 from J, leaving 17 bases between them. The CDR3 DNA is TGTGCCATCAGTGATAGTCAGGGGCTTCAATACACTGAAGCTTTCTTT. It codes for CAISDSQGLQYTEAFF.

This clone is judged medium-sized (0.01 to 0.1%). The chain combines TRBV9 with TRBJ2-3; D unresolved. The V end lost 2 bases, the J end lost 3 bases, and 7 bases lay between the germline ends. CDR3 length: 13 amino acids. Germline CDR1 SGDLS, CDR2 YYNGEE. The CDR3 protein is CASSVDGTDTQYF. CDR3 in DNA: TGTGCCAGCAGCGTGGACGGGACAGATACGCAGTATTTT.

This clone was recorded a few times. The chain uses TRBV9 and TRBJ1-1; no firm D call. Germline CDR1 reads SGDLS; CDR2 reads YYNGEE. V was pared by 1 base and J by 1 base, with 5 bases between. The CDR3 is made up of 13 amino acids. The CDR3 loop is CASSVTQNTEAFF. The CDR3 DNA reads as TGTGCCAGCAGCGTAACACAGAACACTGAAGCTTTCTTT.

This chain uses TRBV28 with TRBJ1-2, with a possible D match to TRBD1 (6 bases). CDR3 length: 13 residues. Per the germline V gene, CDR1 is MDHEN and CDR2 is SYDVKM. CDR3 region: CAVLGQLNYGYTF. The CDR3 coding sequence is TGTGCTGTCTTGGGACAACTTAACTATGGCTACACCTTC.

V usage is TRBV5-4 and J usage is TRBJ2-1; 9 bases map to TRBD2. The ends lost 1 base at V and 7 bases at J; junction bases unmatched: 9. Germline assignment: CDR1 SGHNT and CDR2 YYREEE (reference sequence). CDR3 length equals 16 residues. Written as DNA, the CDR3 is TGTGCCAGCAGCTTGCCCCATCTAGCGGGAAATAATGAGCAGTTCTTC. Translated, it gives CASSLPHLAGNNEQFF.

This clone was observed a few times. The chain links TRBV28 to TRBJ1-2; D ambiguous. This CDR3 comprises 12 residues. CDR1 MDHEN and CDR2 SYDVKM come from the germline V gene. The V and J ends lost 4 bases and 6 bases respectively, with 9 bases between them. CDR3 sequence: CASSSGVDGYTF. CDR3 sequence (DNA): TGTGCCAGCAGTTCCGGGGTGGATGGCTACACCTTC.

The table lists this clone with a few counts. This chain uses TRBV5-1 with TRBJ2-7; D perhaps matches TRBD2 (5 bases). The CDR3 is made up of 15 amino acids. V shed 4 bases and J shed 3 bases, with 17 bases lying between them. In germline, CDR1 is SGHRS, CDR2 YFSETQ. CDR3 coding DNA: TGCGCCAGCAGCGCGGACTCCCCCTCTTTCTACGAGCAGTACTTC. Protein: CASSADSPSFYEQYF.